What follows are 29 T cell receptor beta chains derived from one specimen sequenced in a study of cytomegalovirus exposure and HLA in healthy donors. The PCR had 60 Vbeta and 13 Jbeta primers. This table comes from immunoSEQ multiplex PCR, and its TCRdb copy is limited to in-frame clones, with some not included. The sample carries roughly 130,000 clones, approximately 86% recorded once. The sequenced material came from PBMCs. These receptors were taken from a woman in her forties in good health and CMV-seronegative.

The J gene is TRBJ1-5, the V gene TRBV5-1; tentative D call: TRBD1 (6 bases). Trimming stripped 5 bases from V and 2 bases from J, with 14 bases between. The germline gives CDR1 SGHRS, CDR2 YFSETQ. This CDR3 is built from 15 residues. The CDR3 region has the DNA TGCGCCAGCAGTTGGGGGCTTGGGGGCAATCAGCCCCAGCATTTT. Amino acid sequence: CASSWGLGGNQPQHF.

For the CDR3, the DNA is TGTGCCAGCAGTTTTACAGGGGCAACCTTGGGGGGCTACACCTTC. Encoded protein: CASSFTGATLGGYTF. The chain links TRBV27 to TRBJ1-2, with 7 bases identical to TRBD1. The J segment lost 8 bases and the V segment lost 3 bases, leaving 12 bases of the junction unmatched. CDR1 is MNHEY, CDR2 SMNVEV, per germline (reference sequence). CDR3 size: 15 residues.

V is TRBV27 and J is TRBJ2-7, with D tentatively TRBD2 (5 bases). Trimming took 5 bases from V and 6 from J, leaving 14 bases between them. The germline CDR1 and CDR2 sequences are MNHEY and SMNVEV (reference sequence). The CDR3 has 13 amino acids. CDR3 in amino acids: CASSPPGGREQYF. CDR3 bases: TGTGCCAGCAGTCCCCCCGGCGGGCGCGAGCAGTACTTC.

V is TRBV4-1 and J is TRBJ1-3; TRBD1 is a possible D gene (6 bases). The CDR3 loop spans 17 amino acids. Germline CDR1 is MGHRA and CDR2 is YSYEKL. With 3 bases removed from V and 1 base from J, the gap between germline ends came to 16 bases. The CDR3 loop reads CASSHSGTLISGNTIYF. The CDR3 region has the DNA TGCGCCAGCAGCCACTCCGGGACACTGATATCTGGAAACACCATATATTTT.

CDR3 residues: CASSVDTGNTEAFF. CDR3 nucleotides: TGTGCCAGCAGCGTAGATACGGGGAACACTGAAGCTTTCTTT. The gene calls are TRBV9 and TRBJ1-1; D unclear. CDR1 and CDR2 from the germline V gene are SGDLS and YYNGEE. V lost 0 bases, J lost 1 base, and 7 bases lay in between. This CDR3 has 14 residues.

As concerns this clone: At one of its ends the junction is not consistent with the germline gene, which may arise from a read error. This chain uses TRBV7-9 with TRBJ1-6; D call uncertain. The germline V gene has CDR1 SEHNR and CDR2 FQNEAQ (reference sequence). The CDR3 is 13 amino acids. In DNA form, the CDR3 reads TGTTCCAGCAGCTTATTTGTAAATTCACCCCTCCACTTT. Protein sequence: CSSSLFVNSPLHF.

The DNA for the CDR3 is TGTGCCAGCAGTACAGGGGATGATGAAGCTTTCTTT. Its translation is CASSTGDDEAFF. This chain uses TRBV2 with TRBJ1-1; TRBD1 matches at 7 bases. V lost 5 bases to trimming and J lost 7 bases; unmatched junction nucleotides: 4. This CDR3 region has 12 residues. CDR1 is SNHLY, CDR2 FYNNEI, per germline.

The CDR3 region is CASNPGGNTGELFF. The CDR3 DNA sequence: TGTGCCAGCAATCCGGGAGGAAACACCGGGGAGCTGTTTTTT. The rearrangement uses TRBV6-5 and TRBJ2-2; 7 nucleotides line up with TRBD2. This CDR3 is built from 14 residues. Per the germline V gene, CDR1 is MNHEY and CDR2 is SVGAGI. The ends lost 7 bases at V and 2 bases at J; junction bases unmatched: 4.

The chain uses TRBV27 and TRBJ1-2; 8 bases align to TRBD1. CDR1 and CDR2 from the germline V gene are MNHEY and SMNVEV (reference sequence). The trim removed 2 bases at V and 5 bases at J, leaving 7 bases unmatched. CDR3 length: 15 amino acids. The DNA of the CDR3 is TGTGCCAGCAGTTTAACCCCGACAGGGGAATATGGCTACACCTTC. Its protein product is CASSLTPTGEYGYTF.

The V gene is TRBV6-6, the J gene TRBJ2-2; D is perhaps TRBD1 (6 bases). The CDR3 loop spans 15 amino acids. Germline assignment: CDR1 MNHNY and CDR2 SVGAGI (reference sequence). V was pared by 6 bases and J by 1 base, with 12 bases between. The CDR3 loop reads CASSQTGKNTGELFF. The CDR3 DNA reads TGTGCCAGCAGCCAGACAGGAAAGAACACCGGGGAGCTGTTTTTT.

J is TRBJ2-2 and V is TRBV5-4, with D possibly being TRBD2 (6 bases). The ends were cut back, 4 bases at V and 5 bases at J, with 12 bases in the middle. Germline V gene lookup returns CDR1 SGHNT and CDR2 YYREEE (reference sequence). The CDR3 runs 14 residues. The CDR3 protein is CASSLPGGTGELFF. CDR3 nucleotide sequence: TGTGCCAGCAGCCTCCCCGGGGGAACCGGGGAGCTGTTTTTT. Looking up the rest from reference TRBV5-4 and TRBJ2-2 gives the full variable domain: ETGVTQSPTHLIKTRGQQVTLRCSSQSGHNTVSWYQQALGQGPQFIFQYYREEENGRGNFPPRFSGLQFPNYSSELNVNALELDDSALYLCASSLPGGTGELFFGEGSRLTVL.

The chain has TRBV20-1 and TRBJ2-4; D unresolved. CDR1 and CDR2 from the germline V gene are DFQATT and SNEGSKA (reference sequence). The V end lost 7 bases, the J end lost 9 bases, and 13 bases lay between the germline ends. The CDR3 sequence is 11 residues long. The DNA of the CDR3 is TGCAGTGTTCAGACCCGAGGCATTCAGTACTTC. It encodes CSVQTRGIQYF.

The gene calls are TRBV7-2 and TRBJ2-1, with D possibly TRBD2 on 5 matching bases. V was shortened by 4 bases and J by 0 bases, with 13 bases between the two germline ends. Germline loops: CDR1 SGHTA, CDR2 FQGNSA. The CDR3 has 16 amino acids. The CDR3 bases are TGTGCCAGCAGCTCGACTATATTTAGCTCCTACAATGAGCAGTTCTTC. It encodes CASSSTIFSSYNEQFF.

The chain carries TRBV5-1 and TRBJ2-2; TRBD2 matches at 9 bases. J was trimmed by 3 bases and V by 0 bases; bases with no gene match: 3. CDR3 length equals 16 residues. The germline gives CDR1 SGHRS, CDR2 YFSETQ. CDR3 amino acids: CASSLAQREDTGELFF. As DNA, the CDR3 is TGCGCCAGCAGCTTGGCGCAGCGGGAGGACACCGGGGAGCTGTTTTTT.

The J gene is TRBJ2-5, the V gene TRBV6-1; 12 bases match TRBD2. Per the germline V gene, CDR1 is MNHNS and CDR2 is SASEGT. CDR3 size: 14 residues. The ends lost 8 bases at V and 5 bases at J; junction bases unmatched: 6. The CDR3: CASALAGGRETQYF. CDR3 sequence (DNA): TGTGCCAGCGCTCTAGCGGGAGGGAGGGAGACCCAGTACTTC.

The rearrangement links TRBV28 to TRBJ2-1, with D possibly being TRBD2 (6 bases). Germline assignment: CDR1 MDHEN and CDR2 SYDVKM. The CDR3 has 17 residues. V was shortened by 3 bases and J by 5 bases, with 20 bases between the two germline ends. The CDR3 loop reads CASSFPRGATRNNEQFF. In nucleotides, the CDR3 is TGTGCCAGCAGTTTCCCCCGCGGGGCTACTCGTAACAATGAGCAGTTCTTC.

This clone was recorded a few times. This chain uses TRBV4-1 with TRBJ1-1; unclear D gene. Germline V gene sequence: CDR1 MGHRA, CDR2 YSYEKL. V was cut by 1 base and J by 4 bases, with 16 bases left in between. This CDR3 region has 16 residues. The CDR3 sequence is CASSQGKGRGGTEAFF. The CDR3 nucleotides are TGCGCCAGCAGCCAAGGAAAAGGGAGAGGAGGCACTGAAGCTTTCTTT.

In this sample, this clone turned up a few times. This chain connects TRBV11-3 to TRBJ2-1; 7 bases agree with TRBD2. From germline, CDR1 is SGHNT and CDR2 YENEEA. After removal of 1 base from V and 4 bases from J, the junction contained 1 base not matched to a gene. The CDR3 runs to 14 residues. CDR3 residues: CASSLGGSYNEQFF. CDR3 nucleotide sequence: TGTGCCAGCAGCTTAGGCGGGAGTTACAATGAGCAGTTCTTC.

This clone was detected once. CDR3 sequence reads: CASSLAGGSFGEQYF. CDR3 sequence (DNA): TGCGCCAGCAGCTTGGCGGGAGGCTCTTTTGGGGAGCAGTACTTC. The V and J genes are TRBV5-1 and TRBJ2-7; 7 nucleotides agree with TRBD2. Germline values: CDR1 SGHRS, CDR2 YFSETQ. The trim removed 0 bases at V and 7 bases at J, leaving 10 bases unmatched. This CDR3 spans 15 amino acids.

The chain employs TRBV7-8 and TRBJ1-1, with 8 bases that match TRBD1. V lost 1 base and J lost 5; bases outside the gene matches: 12. Germline V gene data show CDR1 as SGHVS and CDR2 as FQNEAQ. This CDR3 is 17 amino acids long. The CDR3 DNA follows: TGTGCCAGCAGCTTAGAGACAGGGGACGTGGTGGGGACTGAAGCTTTCTTT. Translated: CASSLETGDVVGTEAFF.

This chain joins TRBV10-3 and TRBJ1-5, with 8 bases aligning to TRBD1. The CDR3 extends over 12 amino acids. CDR1 and CDR2 from the germline V gene are ENHRY and SYGVKD. J gave up 6 bases and V 10 bases, and 5 bases lay outside the gene matches. This chain's CDR3 is CATGQGGQPQHF. The CDR3 region has the DNA TGTGCCACAGGACAGGGAGGTCAGCCCCAGCATTTT.

V usage is TRBV4-3 and J usage is TRBJ1-2, with 11 nucleotides matching TRBD1. CDR1 is LGHNA, CDR2 YSLEER, per germline. V dropped 5 bases and J dropped 5; count of bases not matched to a gene: 7. The CDR3 has 15 amino acids. The CDR3 is CASSSWTGGIYGYTF. The CDR3 DNA reads TGCGCCAGCAGCAGCTGGACAGGGGGCATATATGGCTACACCTTC.

The chain carries TRBV4-2 and TRBJ1-5, with 7 positions matching TRBD1. The CDR3 contains 17 residues. Germline CDR1 and CDR2: LGHNA and YNFKEQ. J lost 0 bases, V lost 1 base, and 6 bases had no gene match. The CDR3 protein is CASSQGRGTLSNQPQHF. The CDR3 nucleotides are TGTGCCAGCAGCCAAGGCAGGGGGACTCTTAGCAATCAGCCCCAGCATTTT.

The genes are TRBV5-1 and TRBJ2-7, with TRBD2 identical over 8 bases. With V trimmed by 6 bases and J by 1 base, 6 bases remained unmatched. CDR1 SGHRS and CDR2 YFSETQ come from the germline V gene. The CDR3 loop spans 14 amino acids. The CDR3 DNA follows: TGCGCCAGCACCCGGGAGGGGCTATCCTACGAGCAGTACTTC. It is translated as CASTREGLSYEQYF.

This clone was observed once. V gene TRBV10-3 combines with J gene TRBJ2-5, with D perhaps TRBD2 (6 bases). Germline CDR1 is ENHRY and CDR2 is SYGVKD. The CDR3 totals 14 residues. Trimming stripped 3 bases from V and 2 bases from J, with 10 bases between. For the CDR3, the DNA is TGTGCCATCAGTGATGGGAGGAATCAAGAGACCCAGTACTTC. Translated: CAISDGRNQETQYF.

The rearrangement uses TRBV15 and TRBJ1-5; a possible D gene is TRBD1 (5 bases). The CDR3 totals 17 residues. Germline lookup yields CDR1 LNHNV and CDR2 YYDKDF (reference sequence). V was shortened by 0 bases and J by 0 bases, with 12 bases between the two germline ends. CDR3 sequence reads: CATSRDETVYSNQPQHF. Here the CDR3 DNA reads TGTGCCACCAGCAGAGATGAGACAGTTTATAGCAATCAGCCCCAGCATTTT.

The CDR3 protein is CASSLVGGAGELFF. DNA of the CDR3: TGCGCCAGCAGCTTGGTAGGGGGTGCCGGGGAGCTGTTTTTT. The chain links TRBV5-1 to TRBJ2-2; D is perhaps TRBD1 (6 bases). CDR1 is SGHRS, CDR2 YFSETQ, per germline. The V end lost 0 bases, the J end lost 6 bases, and 9 bases lay between the germline ends. This CDR3 is 14 amino acids long.

The chain combines TRBV2 with TRBJ1-5; possibly TRBD1 for D (6 bases). This CDR3 is 15 amino acids long. V lost 8 bases, J lost 0 bases, and 14 bases lay in between. The germline V gene has CDR1 SNHLY and CDR2 FYNNEI. In nucleotides, the CDR3 is TGTGCCAGCGGGGGCGAGGGTTATAGCAATCAGCCCCAGCATTTT. It codes for CASGGEGYSNQPQHF.

The chain has TRBV6-1 and TRBJ1-3; D gene uncertain. The CDR3 contains 14 residues. V dropped 1 base and J dropped 4 bases, with 8 bases sitting between them. The germline CDR1 and CDR2 sequences are MNHNS and SASEGT. This CDR3 reads CASSEGPMGNTIYF. As DNA, the CDR3 is TGTGCCAGCAGTGAAGGGCCAATGGGAAACACCATATATTTT.